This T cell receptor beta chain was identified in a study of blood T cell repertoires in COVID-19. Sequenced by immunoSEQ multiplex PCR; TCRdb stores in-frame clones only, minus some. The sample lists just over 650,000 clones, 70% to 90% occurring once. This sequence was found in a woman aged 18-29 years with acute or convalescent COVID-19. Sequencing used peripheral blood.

CDR3 sequence reads: CASSDYPPGGSGNTIYF. CDR3 nucleotide sequence: TGTGCCAGCAGTGATTACCCACCAGGGGGCTCTGGAAACACCATATATTTT. This chain connects TRBV6-1 to TRBJ1-3, with 7 bases fitting TRBD1. This CDR3 is 17 amino acids long. CDR1 is MNHNS, CDR2 SASEGT, per germline. The V and J ends lost 3 bases and 0 bases, in that order; junction bases with no gene match: 8.